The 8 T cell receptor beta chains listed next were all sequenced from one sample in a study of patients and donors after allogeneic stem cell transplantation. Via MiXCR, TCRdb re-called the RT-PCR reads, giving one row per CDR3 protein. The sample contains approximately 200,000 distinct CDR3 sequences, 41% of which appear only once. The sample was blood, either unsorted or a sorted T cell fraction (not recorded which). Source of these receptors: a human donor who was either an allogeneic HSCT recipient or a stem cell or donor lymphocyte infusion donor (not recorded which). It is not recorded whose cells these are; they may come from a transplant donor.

The DNA of the CDR3 is TGTGCCAGCAGTTACTCGATCCCTGTCCGGAGCGGGTTGGCAGATACGCAGTATTTT. This translates into CASSYSIPVRSGLADTQYF. The chain employs TRBV6-6 and TRBJ2-3, with D possibly matching TRBD2 (6 bases). V shed 0 bases and J shed 4 bases, with 23 bases lying between them. Germline CDR1 reads MNHNY; CDR2 reads SVGAGI (reference sequence). The CDR3 sequence is 19 residues long.

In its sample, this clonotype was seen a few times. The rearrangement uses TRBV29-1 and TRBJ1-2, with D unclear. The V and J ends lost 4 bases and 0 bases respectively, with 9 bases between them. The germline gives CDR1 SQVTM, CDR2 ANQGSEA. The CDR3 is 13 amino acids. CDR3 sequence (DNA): TGCAGCGTTGGGGAGGCAGCTAACTATGGCTACACCTTC. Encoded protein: CSVGEAANYGYTF.

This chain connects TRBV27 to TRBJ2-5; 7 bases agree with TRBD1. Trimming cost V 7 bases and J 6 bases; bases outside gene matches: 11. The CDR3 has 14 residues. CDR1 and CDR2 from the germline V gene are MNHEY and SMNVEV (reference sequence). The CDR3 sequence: CASTPDRRRKTQYF. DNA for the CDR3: TGTGCCAGCACCCCGGACAGGCGGAGGAAGACCCAGTACTTC.

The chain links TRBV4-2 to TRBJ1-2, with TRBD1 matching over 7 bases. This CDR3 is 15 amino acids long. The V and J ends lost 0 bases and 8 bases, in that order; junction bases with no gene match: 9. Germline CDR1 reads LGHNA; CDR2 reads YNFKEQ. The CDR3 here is CASSQERQGLGGYTF. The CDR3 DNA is TGTGCCAGCAGCCAAGAGCGACAGGGTCTGGGAGGCTACACCTTC.

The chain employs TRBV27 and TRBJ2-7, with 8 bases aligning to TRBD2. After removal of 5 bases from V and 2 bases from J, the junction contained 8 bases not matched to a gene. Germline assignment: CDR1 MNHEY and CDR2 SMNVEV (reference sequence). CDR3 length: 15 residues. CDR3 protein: CASSHTSGPTYEQYF. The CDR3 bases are TGTGCCAGCAGTCACACTAGCGGTCCGACCTACGAGCAGTACTTC.

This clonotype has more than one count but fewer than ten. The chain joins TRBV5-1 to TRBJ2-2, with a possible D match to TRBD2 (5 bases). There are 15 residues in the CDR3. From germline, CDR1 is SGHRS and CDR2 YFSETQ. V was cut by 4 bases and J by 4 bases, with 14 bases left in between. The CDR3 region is CASSPAAAGTGELFF. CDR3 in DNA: TGCGCCAGCAGCCCGGCAGCGGCTGGCACCGGGGAGCTGTTTTTT.

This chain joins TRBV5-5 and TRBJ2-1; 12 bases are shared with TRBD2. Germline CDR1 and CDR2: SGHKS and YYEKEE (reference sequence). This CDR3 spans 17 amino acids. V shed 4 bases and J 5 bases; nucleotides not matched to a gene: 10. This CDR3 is CASSPRGLAGTNNEQFF. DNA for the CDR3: TGTGCCAGCAGCCCGAGAGGACTAGCGGGGACAAACAATGAGCAGTTCTTC.

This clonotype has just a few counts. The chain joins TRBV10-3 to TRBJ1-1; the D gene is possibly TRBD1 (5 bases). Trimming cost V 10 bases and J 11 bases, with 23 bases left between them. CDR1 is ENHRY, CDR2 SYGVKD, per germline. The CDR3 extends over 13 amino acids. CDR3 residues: CATREAGGVVAFF. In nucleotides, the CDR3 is TGTGCCACCAGGGAGGCAGGCGGGGTGGTGGCTTTCTTT.